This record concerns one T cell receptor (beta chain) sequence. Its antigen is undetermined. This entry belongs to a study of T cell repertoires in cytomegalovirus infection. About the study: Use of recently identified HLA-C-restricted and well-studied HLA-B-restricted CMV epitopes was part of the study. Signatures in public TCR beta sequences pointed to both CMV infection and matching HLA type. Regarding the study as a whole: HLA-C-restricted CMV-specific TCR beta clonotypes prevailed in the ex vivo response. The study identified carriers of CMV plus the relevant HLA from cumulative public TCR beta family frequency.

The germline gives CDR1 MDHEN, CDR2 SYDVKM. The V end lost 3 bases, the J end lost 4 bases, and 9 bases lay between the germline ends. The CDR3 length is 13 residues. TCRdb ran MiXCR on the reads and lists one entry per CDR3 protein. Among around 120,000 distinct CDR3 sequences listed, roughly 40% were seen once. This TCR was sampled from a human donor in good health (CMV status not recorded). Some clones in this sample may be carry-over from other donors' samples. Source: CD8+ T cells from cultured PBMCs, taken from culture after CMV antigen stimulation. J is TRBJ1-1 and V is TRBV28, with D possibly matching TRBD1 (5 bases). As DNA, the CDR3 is TGTGCCAGCAGTTTCCGGGGGAGCACTGAAGCTTTCTTT. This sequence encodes CASSFRGSTEAFF.